The TCR beta chain under discussion was sequenced for a study of T cell responses to AZD1222 COVID-19 vaccine. In regard to this clone: Its matching antigen is unknown.

Study-wide findings and caveats: None of the repertoires were sampled until the peak T cell response had passed. Epitopes outside B.1.351 and B.1.1.7 mutated regions reportedly drew nearly half of spike TCRs. Along spike, vaccine-associated CD4 TCRs were found throughout, with dominance at 160-218 and 743-854.

Profiled with immunoSEQ multiplex PCR; TCRdb holds only in-frame clones, not every one. The data hold about 150,000 clones, with approximately 91% observed a single time. This receptor was identified in an adult who received the AZD1222 COVID-19 vaccine. This material consisted of peripheral blood, taken 28 days after the second AZD1222 dose.

The CDR3 loop reads CASMLGVTGELFF. The CDR3 nucleotides read TGTGCCAGCATGTTAGGGGTCACCGGGGAGCTGTTTTTT. The V gene is TRBV2, the J gene TRBJ2-2, with a weak D call TRBD1 (5 bases). The CDR3 is 13 residues long. V dropped 7 bases and J dropped 4 bases, with 10 bases sitting between them. In germline, CDR1 is SNHLY, CDR2 FYNNEI.